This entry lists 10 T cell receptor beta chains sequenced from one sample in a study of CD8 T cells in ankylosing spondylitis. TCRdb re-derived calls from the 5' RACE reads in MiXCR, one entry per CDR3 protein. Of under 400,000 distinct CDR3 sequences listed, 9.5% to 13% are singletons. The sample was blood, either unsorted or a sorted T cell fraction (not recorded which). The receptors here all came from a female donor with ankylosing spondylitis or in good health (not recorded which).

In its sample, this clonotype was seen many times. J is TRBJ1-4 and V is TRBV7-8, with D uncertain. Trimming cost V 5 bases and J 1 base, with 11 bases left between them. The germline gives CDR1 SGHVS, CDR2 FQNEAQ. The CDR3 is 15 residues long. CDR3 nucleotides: TGTGCCAGCAGCCATAGCGAACAAACTAATGAAAAACTGTTTTTT. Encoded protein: CASSHSEQTNEKLFF. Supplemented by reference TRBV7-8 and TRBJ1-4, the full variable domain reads GAGVSQSPRYKVAKRGQDVALRCDPISGHVSLFWYQQALGQGPEFLTYFQNEAQLDKSGLPSDRFFAERPEGSVSTLKIQRTQQEDSAVYLCASSHSEQTNEKLFFGSGTQLSVL.

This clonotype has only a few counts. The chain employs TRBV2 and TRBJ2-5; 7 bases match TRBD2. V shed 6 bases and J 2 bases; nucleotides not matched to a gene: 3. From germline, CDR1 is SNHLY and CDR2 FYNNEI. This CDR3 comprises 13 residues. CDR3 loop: CASSRDYQETQYF. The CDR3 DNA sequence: TGTGCCAGCAGCCGGGACTATCAAGAGACCCAGTACTTC.

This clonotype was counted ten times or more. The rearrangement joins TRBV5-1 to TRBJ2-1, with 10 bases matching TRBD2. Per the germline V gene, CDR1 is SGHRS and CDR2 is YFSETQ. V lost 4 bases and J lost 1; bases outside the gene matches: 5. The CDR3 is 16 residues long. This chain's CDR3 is CASSLGLAPSYNEQFF. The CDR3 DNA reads TGCGCCAGCAGCCTGGGACTAGCGCCGTCCTACAATGAGCAGTTCTTC.

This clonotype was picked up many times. CDR3: CASGWDTEAFF. CDR3 nucleotides: TGTGCCAGCGGCTGGGACACTGAAGCTTTCTTT. The chain recombines TRBV12-3 or TRBV12-4 with TRBJ1-1; no reliable D call. V lost 8 bases, J lost 3 bases, and 7 bases lay in between. The CDR3 length is 11 residues.

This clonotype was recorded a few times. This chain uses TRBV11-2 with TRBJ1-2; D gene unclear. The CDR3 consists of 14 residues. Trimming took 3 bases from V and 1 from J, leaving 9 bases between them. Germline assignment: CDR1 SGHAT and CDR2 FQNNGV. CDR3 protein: CASSFPGFNYGYTF. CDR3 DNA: TGTGCCAGCAGCTTTCCCGGGTTTAACTATGGCTACACCTTC.

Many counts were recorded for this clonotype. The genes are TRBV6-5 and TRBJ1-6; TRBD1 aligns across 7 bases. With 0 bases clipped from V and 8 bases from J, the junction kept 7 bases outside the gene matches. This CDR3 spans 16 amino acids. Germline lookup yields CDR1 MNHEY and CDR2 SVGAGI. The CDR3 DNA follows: TGTGCCAGCAGTTACTCGACCGGGACAGTCCATTCACCCCTCCACTTT. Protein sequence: CASSYSTGTVHSPLHF.

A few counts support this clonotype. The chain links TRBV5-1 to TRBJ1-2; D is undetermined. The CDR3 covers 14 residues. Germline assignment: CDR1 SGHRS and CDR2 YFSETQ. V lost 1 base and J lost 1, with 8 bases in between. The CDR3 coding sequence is TGCGCCAGCAGCTTGAATGTCGTTAACTATGGCTACACCTTC. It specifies CASSLNVVNYGYTF. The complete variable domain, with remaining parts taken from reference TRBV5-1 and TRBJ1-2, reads KAGVTQTPRYLIKTRGQQVTLSCSPISGHRSVSWYQQTPGQGLQFLFEYFSETQRNKGNFPGRFSGRQFSNSRSEMNVSTLELGDSALYLCASSLNVVNYGYTFGSGTRLTVV.

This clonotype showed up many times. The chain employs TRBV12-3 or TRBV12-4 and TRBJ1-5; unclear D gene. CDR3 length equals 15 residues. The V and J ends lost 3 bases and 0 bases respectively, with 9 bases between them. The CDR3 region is CASSFRDLSNQPQHF. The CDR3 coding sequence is TGTGCCAGCAGTTTTCGAGATCTTAGCAATCAGCCCCAGCATTTT.

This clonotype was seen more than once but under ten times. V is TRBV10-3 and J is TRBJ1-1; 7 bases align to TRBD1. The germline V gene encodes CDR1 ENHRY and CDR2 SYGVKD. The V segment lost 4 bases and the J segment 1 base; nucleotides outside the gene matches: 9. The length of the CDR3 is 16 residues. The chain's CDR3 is CAISAGGGGGNTEAFF. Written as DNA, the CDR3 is TGTGCCATCAGTGCTGGAGGGGGCGGGGGGAACACTGAAGCTTTCTTT.

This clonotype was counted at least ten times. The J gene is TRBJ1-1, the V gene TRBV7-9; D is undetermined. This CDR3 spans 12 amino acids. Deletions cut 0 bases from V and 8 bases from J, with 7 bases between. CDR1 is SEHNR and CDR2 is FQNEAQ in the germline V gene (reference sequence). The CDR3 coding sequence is TGTGCCAGCAGCTTAGCAGGAAGAGAAGCTTTCTTT. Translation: CASSLAGREAFF.